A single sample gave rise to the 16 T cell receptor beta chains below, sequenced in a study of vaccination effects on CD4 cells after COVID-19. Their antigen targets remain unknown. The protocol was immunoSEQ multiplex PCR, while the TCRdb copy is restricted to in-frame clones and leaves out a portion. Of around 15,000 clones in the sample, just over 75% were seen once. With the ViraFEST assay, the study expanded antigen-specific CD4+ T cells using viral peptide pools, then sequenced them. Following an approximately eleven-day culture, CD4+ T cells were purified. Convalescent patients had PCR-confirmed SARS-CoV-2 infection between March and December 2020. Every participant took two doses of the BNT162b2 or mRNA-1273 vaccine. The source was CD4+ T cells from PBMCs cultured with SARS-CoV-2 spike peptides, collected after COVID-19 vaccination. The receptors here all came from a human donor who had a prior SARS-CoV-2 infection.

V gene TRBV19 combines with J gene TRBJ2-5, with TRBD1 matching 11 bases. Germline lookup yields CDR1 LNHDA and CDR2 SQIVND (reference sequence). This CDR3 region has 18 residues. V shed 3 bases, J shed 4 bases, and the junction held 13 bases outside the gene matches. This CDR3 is CASSILRTGGAGRETQYF. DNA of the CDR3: TGTGCCAGTAGTATCCTGAGGACAGGGGGCGCGGGTCGAGAGACCCAGTACTTC.

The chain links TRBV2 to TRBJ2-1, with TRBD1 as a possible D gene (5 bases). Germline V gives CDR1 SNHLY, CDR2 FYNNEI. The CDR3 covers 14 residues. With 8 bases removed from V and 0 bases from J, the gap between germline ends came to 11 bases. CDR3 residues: CASLRQGSYNEQFF. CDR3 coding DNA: TGTGCCAGCCTGCGGCAGGGCTCCTACAATGAGCAGTTCTTC.

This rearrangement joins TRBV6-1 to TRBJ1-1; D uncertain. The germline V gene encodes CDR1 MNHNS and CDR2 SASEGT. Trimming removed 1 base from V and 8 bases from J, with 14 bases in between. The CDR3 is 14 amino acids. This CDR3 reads CASSEGGRSIEAFF. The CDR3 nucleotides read TGTGCCAGCAGTGAAGGAGGTAGGAGCATAGAAGCTTTCTTT.

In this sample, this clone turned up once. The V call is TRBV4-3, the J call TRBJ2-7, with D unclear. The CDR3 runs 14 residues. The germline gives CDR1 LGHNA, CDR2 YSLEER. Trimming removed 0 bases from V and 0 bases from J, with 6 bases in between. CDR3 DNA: TGCGCCAGCAGCCAAGATAACTACTCCTACGAGCAGTACTTC. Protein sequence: CASSQDNYSYEQYF.

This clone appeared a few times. The CDR3 DNA reads TGTGCCAGCAGCCGCGGACAGGGCGACTATGGCTACACCTTC. Amino acid sequence: CASSRGQGDYGYTF. This chain joins TRBV6-5 and TRBJ1-2, with 8 bases lining up with TRBD1. The CDR3 runs 14 residues. CDR1 is MNHEY, CDR2 SVGAGI, per germline. Losses at the gene ends were 6 bases for V and 3 bases for J; bases not matched to a gene: 6.

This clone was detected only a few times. CDR3 loop: CASSHRTGREQFF. The CDR3, as DNA: TGTGCCAGCAGCCACCGGACAGGGCGTGAGCAGTTCTTC. The chain joins TRBV3-1 (or the pseudogene TRBV3-2) to TRBJ2-1; 8 bases fit TRBD1. With 3 bases clipped from V and 9 bases from J, the junction kept 4 bases outside the gene matches. This CDR3 spans 13 amino acids. CDR1 is LGHDT, CDR2 YNNKEL, per germline (reference sequence).

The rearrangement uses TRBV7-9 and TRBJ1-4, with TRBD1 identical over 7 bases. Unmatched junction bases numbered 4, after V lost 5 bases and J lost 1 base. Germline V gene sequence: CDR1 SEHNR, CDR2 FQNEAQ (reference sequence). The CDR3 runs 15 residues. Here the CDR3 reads CASSQYRGTNEKLFF. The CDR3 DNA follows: TGTGCCAGCAGCCAGTACAGGGGAACTAATGAAAAACTGTTTTTT.

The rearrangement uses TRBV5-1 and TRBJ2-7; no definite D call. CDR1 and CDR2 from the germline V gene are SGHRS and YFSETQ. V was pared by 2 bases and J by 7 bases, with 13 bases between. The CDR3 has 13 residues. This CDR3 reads CASSLDPNLEQYF. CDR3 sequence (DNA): TGCGCCAGCAGCTTAGACCCGAATCTTGAGCAGTACTTC.

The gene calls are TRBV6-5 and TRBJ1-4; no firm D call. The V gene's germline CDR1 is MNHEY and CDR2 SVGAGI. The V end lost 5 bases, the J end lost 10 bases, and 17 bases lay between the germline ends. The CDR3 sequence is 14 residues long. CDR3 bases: TGTGCCAGCAGTCACACCCAGTCTCGGGGAAAACTGTTTTTT. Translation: CASSHTQSRGKLFF.

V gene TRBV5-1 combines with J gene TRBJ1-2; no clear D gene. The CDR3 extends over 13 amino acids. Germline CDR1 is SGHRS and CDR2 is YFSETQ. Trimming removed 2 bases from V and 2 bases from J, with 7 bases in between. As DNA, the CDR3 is TGCGCCAGCAGCTTTACACGAAACTATGGCTACACCTTC. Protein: CASSFTRNYGYTF.

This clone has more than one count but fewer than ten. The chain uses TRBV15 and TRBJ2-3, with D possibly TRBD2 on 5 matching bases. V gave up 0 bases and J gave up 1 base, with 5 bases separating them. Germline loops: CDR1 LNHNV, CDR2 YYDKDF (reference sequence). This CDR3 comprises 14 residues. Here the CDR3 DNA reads TGTGCCACCAGCAGAGAGCGGGGCACAGATACGCAGTATTTT. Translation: CATSRERGTDTQYF.

The CDR3 loop is CSASWGVNTEAFF. CDR3 coding DNA: TGCAGTGCTAGTTGGGGGGTGAACACTGAAGCTTTCTTT. This sequence joins TRBV20-1 and TRBJ1-1, with D maybe TRBD1 (5 bases). The CDR3 contains 13 residues. Germline assignment: CDR1 DFQATT and CDR2 SNEGSKA (reference sequence). V lost 3 bases to trimming and J lost 0 bases, with 8 bases between them.

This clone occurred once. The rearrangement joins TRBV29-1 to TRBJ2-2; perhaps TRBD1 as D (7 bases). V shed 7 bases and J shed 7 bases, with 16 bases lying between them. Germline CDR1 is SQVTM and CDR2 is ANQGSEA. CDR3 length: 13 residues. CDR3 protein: CSAGGWDVGELFF. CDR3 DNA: TGCAGCGCAGGGGGGTGGGACGTCGGGGAGCTGTTTTTT.

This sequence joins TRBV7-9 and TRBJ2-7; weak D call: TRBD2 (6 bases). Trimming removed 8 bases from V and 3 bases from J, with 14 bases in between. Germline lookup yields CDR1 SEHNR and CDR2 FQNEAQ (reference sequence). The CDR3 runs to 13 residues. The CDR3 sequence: CASSRGLGYEQYF. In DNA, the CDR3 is TGTGCCAGCTCGCGGGGATTAGGCTACGAGCAGTACTTC.

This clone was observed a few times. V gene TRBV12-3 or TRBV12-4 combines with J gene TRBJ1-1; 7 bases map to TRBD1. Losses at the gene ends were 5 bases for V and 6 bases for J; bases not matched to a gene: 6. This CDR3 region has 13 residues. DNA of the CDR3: TGTGCCAGCAGTCGGACAGGCGCCGCTGAAGCTTTCTTT. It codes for CASSRTGAAEAFF.

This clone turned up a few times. The CDR3 spells CASRFLETGTSGRDYNEQFF. In DNA, the CDR3 is TGTGCCAGCAGGTTTTTGGAAACCGGGACTAGCGGGAGGGATTACAATGAGCAGTTCTTC. J is TRBJ2-1 and V is TRBV2, with 16 bases matching TRBD2. The V gene end was trimmed by 6 bases and the J gene end by 4 bases; junction bases not matched to a gene: 15. Germline assignment: CDR1 SNHLY and CDR2 FYNNEI. The length of the CDR3 is 20 residues.